These 29 T cell receptor beta chains originate from one sample sequenced in a study of T-cell memory formation after mild COVID-19. In TCRdb, the 5' RACE reads were re-called with MiXCR into one record per CDR3 protein. The repertoire consists of 450,000 or so distinct CDR3 sequences, with around 19% occurring once and the leading ten covering about 8.8%. Sequencing used PBMCs or a T cell subset sorted from them (not recorded which). The receptors were sampled from an adult woman who had mild COVID-19 (a few samples of this study predate the infection). Cell type and time point are not known.

The genes are TRBV9 and TRBJ2-5; D is ambiguous. Between the trimmed V and J ends, which lost 0 bases and 1 base, there was a span of 10 bases. Germline V CDR1 and CDR2: SGDLS, YYNGEE. The CDR3 runs to 15 residues. CDR3 coding DNA: TGTGCCAGCAGCGTAGACAGCCGGCCCCAAGAGACCCAGTACTTC. The encoded protein is CASSVDSRPQETQYF.

V is TRBV24-1 and J is TRBJ2-3; 11 nucleotides align to TRBD2. Per the germline V gene, CDR1 is KGHDR and CDR2 is SFDVKD. The CDR3 is 17 amino acids. V lost 4 bases and J lost 2; bases outside the gene matches: 7. CDR3: CATSDPKTSGVTDTQYF. CDR3 in DNA: TGTGCCACCAGTGACCCCAAGACTAGCGGGGTCACAGATACGCAGTATTTT.

This chain uses TRBV20-1 with TRBJ1-5, with D perhaps matching TRBD1 (5 bases). V was pared by 4 bases and J by 0 bases, with 16 bases between. The CDR3 sequence is 16 residues long. Germline lookup yields CDR1 DFQATT and CDR2 SNEGSKA (reference sequence). The CDR3, as DNA: TGCAGTGCTACTCGGGGAAGGGGAGGTAGCAATCAGCCCCAGCATTTT. It specifies CSATRGRGGSNQPQHF.

The rearrangement uses TRBV18 and TRBJ2-7; TRBD1 or TRBD2 may be the D gene (6 bases each). The CDR3 is made up of 14 amino acids. The V gene lost 6 bases and the J gene lost 2 bases, with 14 bases spanning the gap. Per germline, CDR1 KGHSH and CDR2 LQKENI. The CDR3 is CASSPGGGTYEQYF. CDR3 nucleotides: TGTGCCAGCTCCCCTGGAGGGGGAACCTACGAGCAGTACTTC.

This clonotype was recorded a few times. The rearrangement joins TRBV4-3 to TRBJ1-1, with TRBD1 matching 9 bases. Germline V gene data show CDR1 as LGHNA and CDR2 as YSLEER. J lost 5 bases, V lost 6 bases, and 4 bases had no gene match. CDR3 length: 13 residues. The CDR3 DNA follows: TGCGCCAGCAGAGACAGGGGGAGTACTGAAGCTTTCTTT. The encoded protein is CASRDRGSTEAFF.

This chain links TRBV12-5 with TRBJ2-7; no clear D gene. V shed 4 bases and J shed 6 bases, with 10 bases lying between them. CDR1 is LGHNT and CDR2 is FRNRAP in the germline V gene. There are 12 residues in the CDR3. This CDR3 is CASGSPRFEQYF. The CDR3 DNA follows: TGTGCTAGTGGTTCTCCCCGGTTCGAGCAGTACTTC. The full variable domain, rest sourced from reference TRBV12-5 and TRBJ2-7, is DARVTQTPRHKVTEMGQEVTMRCQPILGHNTVFWYRQTMMQGLELLAYFRNRAPLDDSGMPKDRFSAEMPDATLATLKIQPSEPRDSAVYFCASGSPRFEQYFGPGTRLTVT.

This chain links TRBV9 with TRBJ2-7, with 7 nucleotides matching TRBD1. The J segment lost 5 bases and the V segment lost 0 bases, leaving 8 bases of the junction unmatched. CDR1 and CDR2 from the germline V gene are SGDLS and YYNGEE. This CDR3 contains 15 residues. In nucleotides, the CDR3 is TGTGCCAGCAGCGTAGAGGCAGGGGGTTACCACGAGCAGTACTTC. This codes for CASSVEAGGYHEQYF.

CDR3 residues: CSVDGGYGYTF. In DNA form, the CDR3 reads TGCAGCGTTGATGGCGGGTATGGCTACACCTTC. V gene TRBV29-1 combines with J gene TRBJ1-2; D gene unclear. V was shortened by 3 bases and J by 5 bases, with 7 bases between the two germline ends. This CDR3 has 11 residues. Germline V gene sequence: CDR1 SQVTM, CDR2 ANQGSEA.

CDR3 in DNA: TGTGCCAGCAGTCTCCGGGACCCTAGCTCCTACGAGCAGTACTTC. Protein: CASSLRDPSSYEQYF. V is TRBV27 and J is TRBJ2-7; TRBD1 or TRBD2 may be the D gene (5 bases each). The V end was cut by 5 bases, the J end by 0 bases, with 14 bases between. The CDR3 length is 15 residues. Looked up from germline, CDR1 is MNHEY and CDR2 is SMNVEV (reference sequence).

V usage is TRBV7-9 and J usage is TRBJ2-1; D uncertain. This CDR3 is 14 amino acids long. The germline CDR1 and CDR2 sequences are SEHNR and FQNEAQ (reference sequence). V was pared by 1 base and J by 8 bases, with 12 bases between. CDR3 sequence reads: CASSLDLINHEQFF. CDR3 nucleotides: TGTGCCAGCAGCTTAGATCTGATAAACCATGAGCAGTTCTTC.

V is TRBV5-4 and J is TRBJ1-1; D remains unclear. CDR1 is SGHNT and CDR2 is YYREEE in the germline V gene (reference sequence). V was pared by 4 bases and J by 1 base, with 8 bases between. The CDR3 sequence is 13 residues long. CDR3 region: CASSTDKNTEAFF. CDR3 nucleotides: TGTGCCAGCAGCACTGACAAGAACACTGAAGCTTTCTTT.

The CDR3 region has the DNA TGTGCCTGGGCGGGGACAGGGCCTGGTGGCTACACCTTC. Translation: CAWAGTGPGGYTF. The chain joins TRBV30 to TRBJ1-2; 9 positions agree with TRBD1. The CDR3 has 13 amino acids. The junction had 8 bases not matched to a gene; V was cut back by 5 bases and J by 7 bases. From germline, CDR1 is GTSNPN and CDR2 SVGIG (reference sequence). Complete variable domain (other parts from reference TRBV30 and TRBJ1-2): SQTIHQWPATLVQPVGSPLSLECTVEGTSNPNLYWYRQAAGRGLQLLFYSVGIGQISSEVPQNLSASRPQDRQFILSSKKLLLSDSGFYLCAWAGTGPGGYTFGSGTRLTVV.

This chain connects TRBV14 to TRBJ1-1; unclear D gene. The V gene lost 1 base and the J gene lost 3 bases, with 12 bases spanning the gap. The germline V gene has CDR1 SGHDN and CDR2 FVKESK. The CDR3 is 15 residues long. DNA of the CDR3: TGTGCCAGCAGCCAAGGCCTTGGTCGGGACACTGAAGCTTTCTTT. Its protein is CASSQGLGRDTEAFF.

V and J are TRBV6-1 and TRBJ2-1; 14 nucleotides agree with TRBD2. Germline V gene lookup returns CDR1 MNHNS and CDR2 SASEGT. This CDR3 is built from 16 residues. The junction had 7 bases not matched to a gene; V was cut back by 7 bases and J by 5 bases. CDR3 amino acids: CASIGTSGSRDNEQFF. As DNA, the CDR3 is TGTGCCAGCATAGGGACTAGCGGGAGTCGGGACAATGAGCAGTTCTTC.

This clonotype has a handful of counts. The chain is built from TRBV7-9 and TRBJ2-1; D is possibly TRBD2 (5 bases). The germline CDR1 and CDR2 sequences are SEHNR and FQNEAQ (reference sequence). Trimming shortened V by 7 bases and J by 5 bases, and 9 bases separated the two germline ends. There are 12 residues in the CDR3. In DNA, the CDR3 is TGTGCCAGCATCTTCGGGAACAATGAGCAGTTCTTC. Its translation is CASIFGNNEQFF. Full variable domain (remainder filled in from reference TRBV7-9 and TRBJ2-1): DTGVSQNPRHKITKRGQNVTFRCDPISEHNRLYWYRQTLGQGPEFLTYFQNEAQLEKSRLLSDRFSAERPKGSFSTLEIQRTEQGDSAMYLCASIFGNNEQFFGPGTRLTVL.

This clonotype was observed a handful of times. The chain uses TRBV9 and TRBJ2-1; 7 bases align to TRBD2. The germline CDR1 and CDR2 sequences are SGDLS and YYNGEE. CDR3 size: 16 residues. The V and J ends lost 4 bases and 1 base, in that order; junction bases with no gene match: 8. The CDR3 coding sequence is TGTGCCAGCAGCTCAGCGGGGACTACATCCTACAATGAGCAGTTCTTC. Protein sequence: CASSSAGTTSYNEQFF.

The chain recombines TRBV6-6 with TRBJ1-6, with unresolved D. V lost 2 bases and J lost 8, with 16 bases in between. The CDR3 extends over 16 amino acids. Germline V gene sequence: CDR1 MNHNY, CDR2 SVGAGI (reference sequence). In DNA, the CDR3 is TGTGCCAGCAGTTACCCGAGGGAGGCCGAACATTCACCCCTCCACTTT. Translated: CASSYPREAEHSPLHF.

V and J are TRBV7-2 and TRBJ2-3; 10 bases fit TRBD2. This CDR3 has 20 residues. In germline, CDR1 is SGHTA, CDR2 FQGNSA. With 4 bases clipped from V and 1 base from J, the junction kept 17 bases outside the gene matches. Written as DNA, the CDR3 is TGTGCCAGCAGCTCCCCCACTAGCGGGACCCCGGCAGTACGCACAGATACGCAGTATTTT. Amino acids: CASSSPTSGTPAVRTDTQYF.

V is TRBV19 and J is TRBJ2-5; the D is unclear. Germline V lookup: CDR1 LNHDA, CDR2 SQIVND (reference sequence). The CDR3 contains 12 residues. Between the trimmed V and J ends, which lost 8 bases and 8 bases, there was a span of 15 bases. CDR3 sequence: CASGLAGGTQYF. In DNA form, the CDR3 reads TGTGCCAGTGGTTTAGCTGGTGGTACCCAGTACTTC. Based on the CDR3 plus reference TRBV19 and TRBJ2-5, the full variable domain is DGGITQSPKYLFRKEGQNVTLSCEQNLNHDAMYWYRQDPGQGLRLIYYSQIVNDFQKGDIAEGYSVSREKKESFPLTVTSAQKNPTAFYLCASGLAGGTQYFGPGTRLLVL.

In its sample, this clonotype was seen a few times. This chain uses TRBV7-2 with TRBJ2-1; 7 nucleotides match TRBD1. Germline CDR1 and CDR2: SGHTA and FQGNSA. V lost 5 bases, J lost 7 bases, and 5 bases stayed unmatched. This CDR3 has 13 amino acids. DNA of the CDR3: TGTGCCAGCAGCCGACAGGGCGGGAATGAGCAGTTCTTC. This sequence encodes CASSRQGGNEQFF.

V is TRBV6-2 or TRBV6-3 and J is TRBJ2-1; 7 nucleotides agree with TRBD1. Trimming cost V 6 bases and J 0 bases; bases outside gene matches: 8. The CDR3 is 16 amino acids. Germline assignment: CDR1 MNHEY and CDR2 SVGEGT. In nucleotides, the CDR3 is TGTGCCAGCAGCCGGCGACAGGGCCTCTCCTACAATGAGCAGTTCTTC. As protein: CASSRRQGLSYNEQFF.

The V call is TRBV6-5, the J call TRBJ1-6, with a tentative D call TRBD1 (6 bases). Trimming stripped 8 bases from V and 10 bases from J, with 15 bases between. The CDR3 runs 13 residues. Germline lookup yields CDR1 MNHEY and CDR2 SVGAGI. The CDR3 nucleotides read TGTGCCAGCGATTCGGGGGCTGGGTCACCCCTCCACTTT. It translates to CASDSGAGSPLHF.

This clonotype has only a few counts. This chain links TRBV6-1 with TRBJ1-1; weak D call: TRBD1 (6 bases). Germline V gene lookup returns CDR1 MNHNS and CDR2 SASEGT. CDR3 size: 17 residues. Trimming removed 3 bases from V and 6 bases from J, with 23 bases in between. The CDR3 spells CASSDLGGALGGPEAFF. CDR3 DNA sequence: TGTGCCAGCAGTGACTTAGGGGGGGCCCTGGGTGGTCCTGAAGCTTTCTTT.

This chain connects TRBV29-1 to TRBJ1-1, with a weak D call TRBD1 (6 bases). This CDR3 contains 10 residues. Trimming removed 7 bases from V and 8 bases from J, with 11 bases in between. The V gene's germline CDR1 is SQVTM and CDR2 ANQGSEA. The CDR3 protein is CSAVTGEAFF. In nucleotides, the CDR3 is TGCAGCGCTGTGACAGGAGAAGCTTTCTTT.

The chain employs TRBV6-4 and TRBJ2-1; possibly TRBD2 for D (6 bases). CDR1 and CDR2 from the germline V gene are MRHNA and SNTAGT. CDR3 size: 13 residues. Trimming left V 5 bases short and J 6 bases short, with 11 bases between. CDR3 protein: CASSSEEGNEQFF. The CDR3 DNA follows: TGTGCCAGCAGTTCGGAGGAGGGCAATGAGCAGTTCTTC.

CDR3 sequence (DNA): TGTGCCAGCTCGTCGTCCAGCTCCTACAATGAGCAGTTCTTC. The encoded protein is CASSSSSSYNEQFF. The chain uses TRBV27 and TRBJ2-1; no clear D gene. Trimming cost V 8 bases and J 0 bases, with 11 bases left between them. Germline V gene sequence: CDR1 MNHEY, CDR2 SMNVEV (reference sequence). The CDR3 totals 14 residues.

CDR3 bases: TGTGCCAGCAGCGTAACTAGCGGGTGGAATTCGCAGACCCAGTACTTC. Translated: CASSVTSGWNSQTQYF. This sequence joins TRBV9 and TRBJ2-5; 9 bases fit TRBD2. The CDR3 has 16 amino acids. Trimming removed 1 base from V and 6 bases from J; junction bases left unmatched: 10. Germline V CDR1 and CDR2: SGDLS, YYNGEE.

The gene calls are TRBV7-6 and TRBJ2-1; 7 nucleotides agree with TRBD2. CDR3 length: 13 amino acids. Unmatched junction bases numbered 8, after V lost 5 bases and J lost 10 bases. CDR1 SGHVS and CDR2 FNYEAQ come from the germline V gene. CDR3 bases: TGTGCCAGCAGCCCAGCTTCACTAGCGGAGCAGTTCTTC. This sequence encodes CASSPASLAEQFF.

The genes are TRBV19 and TRBJ1-1; TRBD1 might be the D (6 bases). The CDR3 loop spans 13 amino acids. Germline V gene lookup returns CDR1 LNHDA and CDR2 SQIVND (reference sequence). V dropped 6 bases and J dropped 6 bases, with 14 bases sitting between them. CDR3 DNA sequence: TGTGCCAGTAGCCTACGGGGGGCATCTGAAGCTTTCTTT. This sequence encodes CASSLRGASEAFF.